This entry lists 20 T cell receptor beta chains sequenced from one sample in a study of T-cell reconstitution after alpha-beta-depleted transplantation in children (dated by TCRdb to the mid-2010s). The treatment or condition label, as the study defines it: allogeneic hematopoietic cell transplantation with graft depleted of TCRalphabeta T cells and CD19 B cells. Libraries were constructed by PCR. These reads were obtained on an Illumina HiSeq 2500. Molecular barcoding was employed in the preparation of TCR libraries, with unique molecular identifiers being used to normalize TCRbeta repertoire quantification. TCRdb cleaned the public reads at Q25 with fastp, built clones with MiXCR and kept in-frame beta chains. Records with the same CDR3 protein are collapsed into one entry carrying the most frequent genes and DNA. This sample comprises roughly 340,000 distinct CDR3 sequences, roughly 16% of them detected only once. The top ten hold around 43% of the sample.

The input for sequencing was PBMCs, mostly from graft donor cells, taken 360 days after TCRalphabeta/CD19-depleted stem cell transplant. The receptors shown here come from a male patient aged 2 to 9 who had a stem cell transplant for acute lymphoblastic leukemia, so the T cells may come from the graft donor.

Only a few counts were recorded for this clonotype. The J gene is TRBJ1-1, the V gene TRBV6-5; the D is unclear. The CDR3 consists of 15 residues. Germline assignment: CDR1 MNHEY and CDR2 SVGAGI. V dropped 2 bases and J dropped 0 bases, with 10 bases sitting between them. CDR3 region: CASSYGVRMNTEAFF. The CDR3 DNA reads TGTGCCAGCAGTTACGGAGTTCGGATGAACACTGAAGCTTTCTTT.

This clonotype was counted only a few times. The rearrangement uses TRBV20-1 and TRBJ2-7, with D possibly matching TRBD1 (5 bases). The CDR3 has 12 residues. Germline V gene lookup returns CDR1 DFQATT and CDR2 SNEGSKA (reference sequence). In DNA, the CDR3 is TGCAGGGCCCGAGGTGGGGCGGACGAGCAGTACTTC. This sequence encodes CRARGGADEQYF.

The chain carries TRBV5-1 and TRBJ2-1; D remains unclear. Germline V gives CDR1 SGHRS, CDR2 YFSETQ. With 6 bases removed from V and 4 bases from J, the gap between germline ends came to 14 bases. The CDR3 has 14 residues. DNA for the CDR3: TGCGCCAGCATCGAGGCGTCCAGGTACAATGAGCAGTTCTTC. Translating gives CASIEASRYNEQFF.

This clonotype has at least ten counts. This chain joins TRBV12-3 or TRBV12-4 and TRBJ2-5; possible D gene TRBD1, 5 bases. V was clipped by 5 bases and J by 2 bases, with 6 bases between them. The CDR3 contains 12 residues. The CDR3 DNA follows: TGTGCCAGCAGTCAGGGTCAAGAGACCCAGTACTTC. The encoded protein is CASSQGQETQYF.

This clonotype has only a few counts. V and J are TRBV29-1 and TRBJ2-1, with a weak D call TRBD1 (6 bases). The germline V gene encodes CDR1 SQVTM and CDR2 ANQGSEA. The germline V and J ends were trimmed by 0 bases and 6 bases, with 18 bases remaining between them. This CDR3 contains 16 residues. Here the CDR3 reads CSVEDLWTAGLNEQFF. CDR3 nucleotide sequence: TGCAGCGTTGAAGATCTATGGACAGCCGGCCTCAATGAGCAGTTCTTC.

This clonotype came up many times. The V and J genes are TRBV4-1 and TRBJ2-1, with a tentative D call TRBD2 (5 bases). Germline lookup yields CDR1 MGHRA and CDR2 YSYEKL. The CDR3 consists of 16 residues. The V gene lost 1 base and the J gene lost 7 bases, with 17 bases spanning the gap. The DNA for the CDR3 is TGCGCCAGCAGCCAAGCTCTAGCACGTATGGGGAATGAGCAGTTCTTC. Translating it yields CASSQALARMGNEQFF.

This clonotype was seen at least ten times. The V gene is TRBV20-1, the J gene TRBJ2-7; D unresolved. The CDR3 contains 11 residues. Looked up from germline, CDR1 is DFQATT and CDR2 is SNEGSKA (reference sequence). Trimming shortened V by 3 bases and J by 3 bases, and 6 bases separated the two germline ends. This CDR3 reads CSARNSYEQYF. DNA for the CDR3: TGCAGTGCTAGGAACAGCTACGAGCAGTACTTC.

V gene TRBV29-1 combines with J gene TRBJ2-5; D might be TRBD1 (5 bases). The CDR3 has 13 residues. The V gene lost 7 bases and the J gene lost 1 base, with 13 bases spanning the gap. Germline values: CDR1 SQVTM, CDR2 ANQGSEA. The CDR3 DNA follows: TGCAGCGCTGGGGCCCGGACCCAAGAGACCCAGTACTTC. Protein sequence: CSAGARTQETQYF.

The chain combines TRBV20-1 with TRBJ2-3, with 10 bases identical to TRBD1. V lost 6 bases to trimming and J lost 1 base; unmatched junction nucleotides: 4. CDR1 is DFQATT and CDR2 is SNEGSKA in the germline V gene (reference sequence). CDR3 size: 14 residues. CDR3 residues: CSAYGTGGTDTQYF. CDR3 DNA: TGCAGTGCCTACGGGACAGGGGGCACAGATACGCAGTATTTT.

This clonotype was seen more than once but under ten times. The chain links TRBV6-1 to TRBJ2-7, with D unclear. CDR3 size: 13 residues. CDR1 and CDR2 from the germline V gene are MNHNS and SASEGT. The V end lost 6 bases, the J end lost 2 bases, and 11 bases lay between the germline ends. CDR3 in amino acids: CASRQILPYEQYF. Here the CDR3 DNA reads TGTGCCAGCAGACAGATCCTGCCCTACGAGCAGTACTTC.

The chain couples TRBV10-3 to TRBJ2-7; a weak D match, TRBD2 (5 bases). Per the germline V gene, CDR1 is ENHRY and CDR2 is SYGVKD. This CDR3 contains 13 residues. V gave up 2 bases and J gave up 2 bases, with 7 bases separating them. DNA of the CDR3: TGTGCCATCAGTGAGCACGGGGCCTACGAGCAGTACGTC. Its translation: CAISEHGAYEQYV.

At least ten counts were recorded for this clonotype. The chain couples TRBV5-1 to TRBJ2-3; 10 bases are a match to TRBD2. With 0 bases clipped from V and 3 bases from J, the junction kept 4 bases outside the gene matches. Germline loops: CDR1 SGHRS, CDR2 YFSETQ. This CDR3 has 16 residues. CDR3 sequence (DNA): TGCGCCAGCAGCTTGGTGGCTAGCGGGAGTACAGATACGCAGTATTTT. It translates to CASSLVASGSTDTQYF.

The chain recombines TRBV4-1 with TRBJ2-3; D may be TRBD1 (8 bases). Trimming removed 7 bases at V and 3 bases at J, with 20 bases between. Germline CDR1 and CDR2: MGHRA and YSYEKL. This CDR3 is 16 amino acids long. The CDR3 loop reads CASTSSGQGITDTQYF. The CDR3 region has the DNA TGCGCCAGCACATCTAGCGGACAGGGCATAACAGATACGCAGTATTTT.

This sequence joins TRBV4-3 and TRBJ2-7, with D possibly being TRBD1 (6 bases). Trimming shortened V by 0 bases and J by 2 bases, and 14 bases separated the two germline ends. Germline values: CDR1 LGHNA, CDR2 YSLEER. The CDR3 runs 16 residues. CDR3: CASSQEARGPPYEQYF. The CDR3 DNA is TGCGCCAGCAGCCAAGAAGCCAGGGGTCCTCCCTACGAGCAGTACTTC.

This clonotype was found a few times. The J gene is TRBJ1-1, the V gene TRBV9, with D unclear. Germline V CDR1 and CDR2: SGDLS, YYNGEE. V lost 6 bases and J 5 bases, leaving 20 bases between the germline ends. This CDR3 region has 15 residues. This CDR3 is CASTPWGGKSTEAFF. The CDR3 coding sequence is TGTGCCAGCACCCCCTGGGGAGGGAAGAGTACTGAAGCTTTCTTT.

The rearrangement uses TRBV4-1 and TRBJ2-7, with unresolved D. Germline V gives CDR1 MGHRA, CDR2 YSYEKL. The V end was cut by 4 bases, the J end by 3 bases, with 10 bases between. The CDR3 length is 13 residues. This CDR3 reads CASSPDTIYEQYF. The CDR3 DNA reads TGCGCCAGCAGCCCCGACACGATCTACGAGCAGTACTTC.

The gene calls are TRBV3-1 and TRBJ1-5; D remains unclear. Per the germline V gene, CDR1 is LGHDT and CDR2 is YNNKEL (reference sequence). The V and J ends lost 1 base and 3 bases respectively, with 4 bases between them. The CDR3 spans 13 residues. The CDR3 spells CASSQGANQPQHF. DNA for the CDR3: TGTGCCAGCAGCCAAGGGGCCAATCAGCCCCAGCATTTT.

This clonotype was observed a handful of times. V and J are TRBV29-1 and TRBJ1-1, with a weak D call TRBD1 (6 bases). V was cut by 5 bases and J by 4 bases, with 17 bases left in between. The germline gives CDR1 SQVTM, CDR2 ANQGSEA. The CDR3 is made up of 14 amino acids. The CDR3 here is CSVSTGGGATEAFF. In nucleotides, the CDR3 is TGCAGCGTTTCGACAGGAGGAGGTGCCACTGAAGCTTTCTTT.

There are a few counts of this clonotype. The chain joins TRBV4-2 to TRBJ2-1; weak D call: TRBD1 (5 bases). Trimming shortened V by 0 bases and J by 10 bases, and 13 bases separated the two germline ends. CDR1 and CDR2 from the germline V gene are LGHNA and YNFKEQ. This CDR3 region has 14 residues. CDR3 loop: CASSQDITGQEQFF. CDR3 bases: TGTGCCAGCAGCCAAGATATCACAGGACAAGAGCAGTTCTTC.

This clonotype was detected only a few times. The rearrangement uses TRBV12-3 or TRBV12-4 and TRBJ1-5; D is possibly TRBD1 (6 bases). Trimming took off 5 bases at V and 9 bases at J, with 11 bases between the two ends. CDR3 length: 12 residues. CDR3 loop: CASSTGQGPQHF. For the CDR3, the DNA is TGTGCCAGCAGTACAGGGCAGGGGCCCCAGCATTTT.